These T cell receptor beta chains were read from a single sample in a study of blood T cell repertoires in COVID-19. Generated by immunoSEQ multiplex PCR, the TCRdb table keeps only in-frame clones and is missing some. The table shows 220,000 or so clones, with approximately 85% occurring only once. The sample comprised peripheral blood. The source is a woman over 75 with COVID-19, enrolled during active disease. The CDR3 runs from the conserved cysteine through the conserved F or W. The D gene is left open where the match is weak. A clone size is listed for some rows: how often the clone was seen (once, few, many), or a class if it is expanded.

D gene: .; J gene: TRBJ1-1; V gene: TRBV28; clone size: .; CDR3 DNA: TGTGCCAGCCCGATAAACGGCAGGGAGAACACTGAAGCTTTCTTT; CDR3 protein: CASPINGRENTEAFF
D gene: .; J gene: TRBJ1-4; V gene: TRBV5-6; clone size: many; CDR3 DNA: TGTGCCAGCAGCTTGGGCATTGGCACGGGGTTTAATGAAAAACTGTTTTTT; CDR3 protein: CASSLGIGTGFNEKLFF
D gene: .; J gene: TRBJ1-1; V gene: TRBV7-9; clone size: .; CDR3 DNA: TGTGCCAGCAGCCCACCCGGAGGGATCACTGAAGCTTTCTTT; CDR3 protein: CASSPPGGITEAFF
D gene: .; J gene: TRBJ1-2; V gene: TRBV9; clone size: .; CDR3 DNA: TGTGCCAGCAGCGTTTTTGGCTCCGGCTACACCTTC; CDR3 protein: CASSVFGSGYTF
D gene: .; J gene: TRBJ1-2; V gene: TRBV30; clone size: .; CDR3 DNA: TGTGCCTGGAGTGTAGGTCCAGGCCCGGGCTACACCTTC; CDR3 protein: CAWSVGPGPGYTF
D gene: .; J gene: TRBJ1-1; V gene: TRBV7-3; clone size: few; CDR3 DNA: TGTGCCAGCAGCCCTGCCCGGGGCACTGAAGCTTTCTTT; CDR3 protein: CASSPARGTEAFF
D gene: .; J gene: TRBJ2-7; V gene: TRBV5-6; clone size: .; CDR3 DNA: TGTGCCAGCAGCTTGGGACAGTCCTACGAGCAGTACTTC; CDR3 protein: CASSLGQSYEQYF
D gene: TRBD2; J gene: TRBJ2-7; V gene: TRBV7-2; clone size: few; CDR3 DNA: TGTGCCAGCAGCTTAGGCCGGGGGGGATACGAGCAGTACTTC; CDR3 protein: CASSLGRGGYEQYF
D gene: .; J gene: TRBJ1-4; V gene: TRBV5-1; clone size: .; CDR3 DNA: TGCGCCAGCAGCTTGGCCGGGGGAGAGGGTGAAAAACTGTTTTTT; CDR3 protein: CASSLAGGEGEKLFF
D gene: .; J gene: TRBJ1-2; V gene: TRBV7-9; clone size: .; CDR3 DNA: TGTGCCAGCAGCTCCGGGACAACCGTCACTAACTATGGCTACACCTTC; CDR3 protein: CASSSGTTVTNYGYTF
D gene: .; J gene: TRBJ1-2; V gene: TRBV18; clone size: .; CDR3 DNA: TGTGCCAGCTCACCAACGGAGGGGCAGTACACCTTC; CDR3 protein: CASSPTEGQYTF
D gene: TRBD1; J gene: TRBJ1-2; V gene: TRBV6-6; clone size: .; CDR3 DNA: TGTGCCAGCAGGGACAGGGGGATGGACTATGGCTACACCTTC; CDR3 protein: CASRDRGMDYGYTF
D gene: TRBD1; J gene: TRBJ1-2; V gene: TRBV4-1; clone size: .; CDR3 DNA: TGCGCCAGCAGTCAAGACAGGGGGACATATGGCTACACCTTC; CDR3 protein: CASSQDRGTYGYTF
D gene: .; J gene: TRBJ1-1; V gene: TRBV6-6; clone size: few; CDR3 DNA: TGTGCCAGCAGGCCACAGGATAACACTGAAGCTTTCTTT; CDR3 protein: CASRPQDNTEAFF
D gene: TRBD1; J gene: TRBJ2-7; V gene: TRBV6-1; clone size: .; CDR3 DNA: TGTGCCAGCAGTGAATCGCCGGGACAGCCGCCATACGAGCAGTACTTC; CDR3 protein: CASSESPGQPPYEQYF
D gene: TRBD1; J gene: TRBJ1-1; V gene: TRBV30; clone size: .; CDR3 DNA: TGTGCCTGGAGTCGAGGGGGCAACACTGAAGCTTTCTTT; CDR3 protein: CAWSRGGNTEAFF
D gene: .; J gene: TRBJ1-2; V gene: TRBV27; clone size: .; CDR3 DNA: TGTGCCAGCAGTTTGGGGCCGGGCTGGGGCTACACCTTC; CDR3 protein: CASSLGPGWGYTF
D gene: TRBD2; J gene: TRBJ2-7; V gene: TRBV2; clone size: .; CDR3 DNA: TGTGCCAGCAGTGCCTTAGCGGGTCGGGACTACGAGCAGTACTTC; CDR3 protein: CASSALAGRDYEQYF
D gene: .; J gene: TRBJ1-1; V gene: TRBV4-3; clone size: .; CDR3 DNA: TGCGCCAGCAGCCGAACAGGGTGGGCCACTGAAGCTTTCTTT; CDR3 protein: CASSRTGWATEAFF
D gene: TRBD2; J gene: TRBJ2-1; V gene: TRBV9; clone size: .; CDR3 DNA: TGTGCCAGCAGCGAGATTGGGACTAGCGCTGGCAATGAGCAGTTCTTC; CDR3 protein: CASSEIGTSAGNEQFF
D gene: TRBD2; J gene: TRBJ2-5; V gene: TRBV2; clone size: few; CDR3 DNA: TGTGCCAGCAGTGGCGGGACTAGTTTCCAAGAGACCCAGTACTTC; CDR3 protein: CASSGGTSFQETQYF
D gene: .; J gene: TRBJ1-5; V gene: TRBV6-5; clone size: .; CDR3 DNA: TGTGCCAGCAGTTACTCGAGGTCGGATCAGCCCCAGCATTTT; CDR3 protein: CASSYSRSDQPQHF
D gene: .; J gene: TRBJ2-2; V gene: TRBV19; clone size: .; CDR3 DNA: TGTGCCACCGCTCCTCTGAGGGCGGGGAACACCGGGGAGCTGTTTTTT; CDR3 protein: CATAPLRAGNTGELFF
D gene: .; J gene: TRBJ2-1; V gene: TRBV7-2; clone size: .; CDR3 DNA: TGTGCCAGCAGCTTAGAGGGAGTAGTAAGAAATGAGCAGTTCTTC; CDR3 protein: CASSLEGVVRNEQFF
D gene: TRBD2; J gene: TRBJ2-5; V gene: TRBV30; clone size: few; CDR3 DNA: TGTGCCTGGAGCTCGGGGGGAGAGACCCAGTACTTC; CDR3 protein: CAWSSGGETQYF
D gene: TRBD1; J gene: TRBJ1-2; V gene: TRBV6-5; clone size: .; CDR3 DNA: TGTGCCAGCAGTTCATCGTACAGGGGGTATGGCTACACCTTC; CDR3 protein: CASSSSYRGYGYTF
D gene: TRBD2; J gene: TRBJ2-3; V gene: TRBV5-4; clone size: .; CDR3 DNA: TGTGCCAGCAGCCAAGGACTAGCGGGGGGGGGAAATACGCAGTATTTT; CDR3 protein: CASSQGLAGGGNTQYF
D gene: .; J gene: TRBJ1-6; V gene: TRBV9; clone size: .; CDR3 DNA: TGTGCCAGCAGCGGTCCGGTCCCCCGCGATTCACCCCTCCACTTT; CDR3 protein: CASSGPVPRDSPLHF
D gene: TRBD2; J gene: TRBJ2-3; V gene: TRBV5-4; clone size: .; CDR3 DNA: TGTGCCAGCAGCTTGAGGTCTAGCGGGGCTGATACGCAGTATTTT; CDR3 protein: CASSLRSSGADTQYF
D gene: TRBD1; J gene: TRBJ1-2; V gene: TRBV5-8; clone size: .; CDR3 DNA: TGTGCCAGCAGCTTACTATTCGGGACAGGGACTAGCTATGGCTACACCTTC; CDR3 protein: CASSLLFGTGTSYGYTF
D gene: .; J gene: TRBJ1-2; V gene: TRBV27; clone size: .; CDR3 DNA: TGTGCCAGCAGTTTGGTCGGGTCTGGCTACACCTTC; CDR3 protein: CASSLVGSGYTF
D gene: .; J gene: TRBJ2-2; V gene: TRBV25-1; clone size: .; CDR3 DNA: TGTGCCAGCAGTGACCTAGGAGACCACACCGGGGAGCTGTTTTTT; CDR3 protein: CASSDLGDHTGELFF
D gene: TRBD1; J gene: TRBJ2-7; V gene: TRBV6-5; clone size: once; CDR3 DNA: TGTGCCAGCAGGACCCTTTACAGGGGCTACGAGCAGTACTTC; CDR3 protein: CASRTLYRGYEQYF
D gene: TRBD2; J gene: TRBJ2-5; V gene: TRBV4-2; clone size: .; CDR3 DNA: TGTGCCAGCAGCCAAGTGGCGATAGGGCTAGCGGGGGGTCACCAAGAGACCCAGTACTTC; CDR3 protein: CASSQVAIGLAGGHQETQYF
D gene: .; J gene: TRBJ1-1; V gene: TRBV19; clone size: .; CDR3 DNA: TGTGCCACTGTGGCCGTTAACACTGAAGCTTTCTTT; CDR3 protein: CATVAVNTEAFF
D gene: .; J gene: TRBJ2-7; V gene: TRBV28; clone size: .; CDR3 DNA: TGTGCCAGCACAAACAACAGGGACGAGCAGTACTTC; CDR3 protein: CASTNNRDEQYF
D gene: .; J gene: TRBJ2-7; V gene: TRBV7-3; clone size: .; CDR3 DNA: TGTGCCAGCAGCTTACACAGGGACGCCTACGAGCAGTACTTC; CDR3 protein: CASSLHRDAYEQYF
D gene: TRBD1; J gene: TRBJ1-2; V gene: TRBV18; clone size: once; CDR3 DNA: TGTGCCAGCTCACCACCCGGGACAGGGGTTGTCGGCTACACCTTC; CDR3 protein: CASSPPGTGVVGYTF
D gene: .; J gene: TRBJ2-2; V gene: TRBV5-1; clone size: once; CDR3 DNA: TGCGCCAGCAGCTTGGATCGGGGAGCCGGGGAGCTGTTTTTT; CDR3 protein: CASSLDRGAGELFF
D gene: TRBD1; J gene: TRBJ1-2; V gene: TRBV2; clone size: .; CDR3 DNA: TGTGCCAGGACAGGGGAGGACTATGGCTACACCTTC; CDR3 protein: CARTGEDYGYTF
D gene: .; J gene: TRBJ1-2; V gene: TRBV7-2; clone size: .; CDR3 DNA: TGTGCCAGCAGCAGGGAGTACTCTAACTATGGCTACACCTTC; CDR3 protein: CASSREYSNYGYTF
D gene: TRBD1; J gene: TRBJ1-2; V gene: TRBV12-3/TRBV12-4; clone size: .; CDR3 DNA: TGTGCCAGCAGGGTACAGGGGAGCTATGGCTACACCTTC; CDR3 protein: CASRVQGSYGYTF
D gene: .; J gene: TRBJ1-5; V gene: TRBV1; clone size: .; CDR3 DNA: TGCACCAGCAGCCAAGATCCGCCGGACAGGGTTCCCATATCTTATAGCAATCAGCCCCAGCATTTT; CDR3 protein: CTSSQDPPDRVPISYSNQPQHF
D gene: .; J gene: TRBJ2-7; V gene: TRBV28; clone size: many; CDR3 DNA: TGTGCCAGCAGTTTAGGCAGGAACTACGAGCAGTACTTC; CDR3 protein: CASSLGRNYEQYF
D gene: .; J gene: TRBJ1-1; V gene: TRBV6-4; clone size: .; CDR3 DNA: TGTGCCAGCAGTGACTCGACCAGGACAAATATGAACACTGAAGCTTTCTTT; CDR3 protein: CASSDSTRTNMNTEAFF
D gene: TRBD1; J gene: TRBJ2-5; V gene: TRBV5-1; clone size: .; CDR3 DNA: TGCGCCAGCAGCAGAGGGACAGGGGGTCCAGAGACCCAGTACTTC; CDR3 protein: CASSRGTGGPETQYF
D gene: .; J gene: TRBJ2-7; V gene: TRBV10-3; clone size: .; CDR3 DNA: TGTGCCACGGGACTCCTAACCTACGAGCAGTACTTC; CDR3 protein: CATGLLTYEQYF
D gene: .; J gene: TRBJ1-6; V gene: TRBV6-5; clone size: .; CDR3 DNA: TGTGCCAGCAGCTACAGGGAGGGGGATTCACCCCTCCACTTT; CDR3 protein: CASSYREGDSPLHF
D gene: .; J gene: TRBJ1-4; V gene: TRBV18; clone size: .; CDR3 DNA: TGTGCCAGCTTCTCACCAGGGGCAGCTTCAACTAATGAAAAACTGTTTTTT; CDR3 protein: CASFSPGAASTNEKLFF
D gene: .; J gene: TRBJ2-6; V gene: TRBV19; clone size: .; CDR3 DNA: TGTGCCAGTAGTATAAAGAGCTCTGGGGCCAACGTCCTGACTTTC; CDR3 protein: CASSIKSSGANVLTF
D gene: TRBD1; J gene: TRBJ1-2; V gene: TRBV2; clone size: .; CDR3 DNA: TGTGCCAGCAGTGCAGGGGGGAACTATGGCTACACCTTC; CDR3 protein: CASSAGGNYGYTF
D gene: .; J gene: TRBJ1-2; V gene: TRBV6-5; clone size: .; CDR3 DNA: TGTGCCAGCGTGGGGGCAGGCAAGAACTATGGCTACACCTTC; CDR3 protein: CASVGAGKNYGYTF